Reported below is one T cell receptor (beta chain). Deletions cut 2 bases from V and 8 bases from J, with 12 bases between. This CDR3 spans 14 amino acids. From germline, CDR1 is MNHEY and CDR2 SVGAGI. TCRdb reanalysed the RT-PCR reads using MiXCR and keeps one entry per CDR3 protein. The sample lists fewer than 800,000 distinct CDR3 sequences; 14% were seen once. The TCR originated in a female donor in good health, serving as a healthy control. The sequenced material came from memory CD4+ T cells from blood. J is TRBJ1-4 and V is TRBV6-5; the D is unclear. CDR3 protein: CASSYRSANEKLFF. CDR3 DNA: TGTGCCAGCAGTTACAGGTCGGCGAACGAAAAACTGTTTTTT.